One and the same sample provided the 27 T cell receptor beta chains below, sequenced in a study of T cells in Graves' hyperthyroidism and ophthalmopathy. Regions amplified from RNA transcripts were the TCR beta CDR3 regions. Initially, a first-round RT-PCR of the TCR CDR3 employed the HTBI primer set. TCRdb re-called the multiplex PCR reads with MiXCR, one entry per CDR3 protein. The sample consists of roughly 550,000 distinct CDR3 sequences, about 16% of them appearing once. The specimen sequenced was blood. The source of these receptors is a woman between 25 and 40 years old with Graves' ophthalmopathy.

The rearrangement joins TRBV6-4 to TRBJ2-3; 7 bases match TRBD1. CDR1 and CDR2 (germline): MRHNA, SNTAGT. J lost 2 bases, V lost 6 bases, and 8 bases had no gene match. This CDR3 has 15 amino acids. CDR3 DNA sequence: TGTGCCAGCAGCGACAGGGTAGGGCACACAGATACGCAGTATTTT. Its translation is CASSDRVGHTDTQYF.

The gene calls are TRBV4-2 and TRBJ2-1, with 13 bases fitting TRBD2. Germline values: CDR1 LGHNA, CDR2 YNFKEQ. The CDR3 contains 17 residues. The junction had 6 bases not matched to a gene; V was cut back by 1 base and J by 6 bases. As DNA, the CDR3 is TGTGCCAGCAGCCAAGGACTAGCGGGAGGAAGGGGCAATGAGCAGTTCTTC. Translated: CASSQGLAGGRGNEQFF.

This clonotype was picked up many times. The rearrangement joins TRBV7-6 to TRBJ2-7, with 8 bases matching TRBD2. Germline values: CDR1 SGHVS, CDR2 FNYEAQ. CDR3 size: 17 residues. The V and J ends lost 1 base and 3 bases, in that order; junction bases with no gene match: 11. The CDR3 DNA reads as TGTGCCAGCAGCTTAGAAGGGAGGATTGCGGGGGGCTACGAGCAGTACTTC. As protein: CASSLEGRIAGGYEQYF.

This clonotype occurred many times. The rearrangement links TRBV6-6 to TRBJ2-7; D possibly corresponds to TRBD2 (6 bases). The V end was cut by 1 base, the J end by 3 bases, with 7 bases between. This CDR3 comprises 13 residues. Germline loops: CDR1 MNHNY, CDR2 SVGAGI (reference sequence). For the CDR3, the DNA is TGTGCCAGCAGTTACTTGCGGGGCTACGAGCAGTACTTC. As protein: CASSYLRGYEQYF.

This clonotype showed up many times. The chain couples TRBV5-1 to TRBJ2-7; 10 bases match TRBD2. The CDR3 is made up of 15 amino acids. Germline-derived CDR1 and CDR2 are SGHRS and YFSETQ. V gave up 0 bases and J gave up 2 bases; unmatched junction bases: 2. This CDR3 is CASSLGLAGAYEQYF. Here the CDR3 DNA reads TGCGCCAGCAGCTTGGGTCTAGCGGGAGCCTACGAGCAGTACTTC.

This clonotype was seen at least ten times. The rearrangement links TRBV11-2 to TRBJ2-1, with D possibly matching TRBD2 (6 bases). V was cut by 4 bases and J by 9 bases, with 16 bases left in between. The CDR3 runs 14 residues. The germline gives CDR1 SGHAT, CDR2 FQNNGV. The DNA for the CDR3 is TGTGCCAGCAGCTCCCTATGGGGGGAAGGTGAGCAGTTCTTC. Amino acid sequence: CASSSLWGEGEQFF.

This clonotype was counted between two and nine times. This chain joins TRBV7-9 and TRBJ1-4; a possible D gene is TRBD1 (6 bases). CDR3 length: 14 amino acids. The ends were cut back, 5 bases at V and 7 bases at J, with 14 bases in the middle. From germline, CDR1 is SEHNR and CDR2 FQNEAQ (reference sequence). This chain's CDR3 is CASSRSGETEKLFF. CDR3 nucleotides: TGTGCCAGCAGCCGATCAGGGGAAACTGAAAAACTGTTTTTT.

Notes on this clonotype: It may be a read error: a sequence one base away is much more abundant. The V gene is TRBV7-9, the J gene TRBJ2-1; D ambiguous. The length of the CDR3 is 15 residues. Germline lookup yields CDR1 SEHNR and CDR2 FQNEAQ (reference sequence). The CDR3 bases are TGTGCCAGCACCTTGAGTACGCCCTCCTACAGTGAGCAGTTCTTC. Translated: CASTLSTPSYSEQFF.

This clonotype has just a few counts. The chain combines TRBV27 with TRBJ1-2; D is undetermined. The CDR3 spans 13 residues. CDR1 MNHEY and CDR2 SMNVEV come from the germline V gene (reference sequence). V was trimmed by 5 bases and J by 4 bases, leaving 11 bases between them. The CDR3 spells CASSEGGSYGYTF. DNA for the CDR3: TGTGCCAGCAGTGAGGGAGGTTCCTATGGCTACACCTTC.

This clonotype was detected many times. V and J are TRBV5-1 and TRBJ2-2; D is ambiguous. V lost 6 bases to trimming and J lost 0 bases, with 9 bases between them. This CDR3 contains 14 residues. From germline, CDR1 is SGHRS and CDR2 YFSETQ. CDR3 nucleotides: TGCGCCAGCAACACGGCGGCGAACACCGGGGAGCTGTTTTTT. Amino acids: CASNTAANTGELFF.

This clonotype was detected many times. The genes are TRBV7-2 and TRBJ2-3; no definite D call. Trimming left V 5 bases short and J 2 bases short, with 8 bases between. The CDR3 is 13 amino acids. CDR1 is SGHTA, CDR2 FQGNSA, per germline. The CDR3 here is CASSPDFTDTQYF. The CDR3 DNA reads as TGTGCCAGCAGCCCCGACTTCACAGATACGCAGTATTTT.

This clonotype occurred many times. The chain joins TRBV28 to TRBJ2-5; 10 bases fit TRBD1. Germline V gene lookup returns CDR1 MDHEN and CDR2 SYDVKM. V lost 5 bases to trimming and J lost 5 bases; unmatched junction nucleotides: 8. This CDR3 is built from 15 residues. In DNA, the CDR3 is TGTGCCAGCAGTATACCGGGACAGGGGCAGGAGACCCAGTACTTC. Amino acid sequence: CASSIPGQGQETQYF.

This sequence joins TRBV7-3 and TRBJ2-7; the D is unclear. V lost 2 bases, J lost 3 bases, and 14 bases lay in between. CDR1 and CDR2 from the germline V gene are SGHTA and FQGTGA. The CDR3 sequence is 15 residues long. As DNA, the CDR3 is TGTGCCAGCAGCTTAGGCGGAGTGATGGGCTACGAGCAGTACTTC. Translation gives CASSLGGVMGYEQYF.

This clonotype was observed a few times. The chain couples TRBV12-3 or TRBV12-4 to TRBJ1-4; D not certain. V was cut by 3 bases and J by 5 bases, with 10 bases left in between. This CDR3 region has 14 residues. The CDR3 sequence is CASSFYSENEKLFF. The CDR3 nucleotides are TGTGCCAGCAGTTTTTATTCCGAGAATGAAAAACTGTTTTTT.

The chain carries TRBV6-2 or TRBV6-3 and TRBJ2-5, with D perhaps matching TRBD2 (5 bases). Per germline, CDR1 MNHEY and CDR2 SVGEGT. V dropped 1 base and J dropped 5 bases, with 8 bases sitting between them. The CDR3 has 13 amino acids. CDR3 sequence reads: CASSYFGGETQYF. As DNA, the CDR3 is TGTGCCAGCAGTTACTTTGGCGGGGAGACCCAGTACTTC.

The chain is built from TRBV10-3 and TRBJ2-7; maybe TRBD2 (6 bases). Germline CDR1 reads ENHRY; CDR2 reads SYGVKD. The V gene lost 4 bases and the J gene lost 6 bases, with 16 bases spanning the gap. The CDR3 runs to 14 residues. Written as DNA, the CDR3 is TGTGCCATCAGTGGGCGAGACGGGGGATTCGAGCAGTACTTC. As protein: CAISGRDGGFEQYF.

This clonotype was seen repeatedly, ten times or more. This chain joins TRBV30 and TRBJ2-7; D may be TRBD2 (6 bases). CDR1 and CDR2 (germline): GTSNPN, SVGIG (reference sequence). The germline V and J ends were trimmed by 5 bases and 4 bases, with 9 bases remaining between them. The CDR3 totals 11 residues. CDR3 amino acids: CAWELAYEQYF. The CDR3 bases are TGTGCCTGGGAACTAGCATACGAGCAGTACTTC.

This clonotype occurred many times. CDR3 DNA: TGTGCCAGCAGCTTAGAGTCCAGCTCCTACGAGCAGTACTTC. It yields the protein CASSLESSSYEQYF. The rearrangement uses TRBV7-2 and TRBJ2-7; no firm D call. V dropped 1 base and J dropped 0 bases, with 7 bases sitting between them. The CDR3 loop spans 14 amino acids. The germline CDR1 and CDR2 sequences are SGHTA and FQGNSA. Drawing the rest from reference TRBV7-2 and TRBJ2-7, the complete variable domain is GAGVSQSPSNKVTEKGKDVELRCDPISGHTALYWYRQSLGQGLEFLIYFQGNSAPDKSGLPSDRFSAERTGGSVSTLTIQRTQQEDSAVYLCASSLESSSYEQYFGPGTRLTVT.

The table lists this clonotype with a few counts. The chain is built from TRBV7-9 and TRBJ2-1; TRBD1 matches at 9 bases. The CDR3 is 15 amino acids. V was pared by 5 bases and J by 7 bases, with 9 bases of the junction left unmatched. Germline V CDR1 and CDR2: SEHNR, FQNEAQ (reference sequence). CDR3 bases: TGTGCCAGCAGCGGGCGACAGGGGGTTCGGAATGAGCAGTTCTTC. Its protein product is CASSGRQGVRNEQFF.

The sample holds many counts of this clonotype. J is TRBJ1-6 and V is TRBV20-1; unclear D gene. Deletions cut 0 bases from V and 7 bases from J, with 13 bases between. Germline loops: CDR1 DFQATT, CDR2 SNEGSKA (reference sequence). CDR3 length equals 15 residues. This CDR3 is CSAREHTEGNSPLHF. The CDR3 DNA reads TGCAGTGCTAGAGAACACACCGAGGGCAATTCACCCCTCCACTTT.

This clonotype appeared many times. The rearrangement links TRBV27 to TRBJ2-7, with D possibly being TRBD1 (6 bases). The V end was cut by 10 bases, the J end by 1 base, with 14 bases between. CDR1 MNHEY and CDR2 SMNVEV come from the germline V gene (reference sequence). The CDR3 has 13 amino acids. CDR3 loop: CATATGRSYEQYF. The CDR3 DNA sequence: TGTGCCACCGCGACAGGAAGGTCCTACGAGCAGTACTTC.

This clonotype showed up many times. The CDR3 region is CASTALAGVIDTQYF. CDR3 DNA: TGTGCCAGCACCGCTCTAGCGGGAGTTATAGATACGCAGTATTTT. The chain combines TRBV7-8 with TRBJ2-3; 10 bases agree with TRBD2. The CDR3 has 15 residues. V was pared by 7 bases and J by 5 bases, with 9 bases of the junction left unmatched. Per the germline V gene, CDR1 is SGHVS and CDR2 is FQNEAQ.

Many counts were recorded for this clonotype. This chain joins TRBV5-1 and TRBJ2-7; 8 nucleotides match TRBD1. The germline gives CDR1 SGHRS, CDR2 YFSETQ. Trimming cost V 5 bases and J 1 base; bases outside gene matches: 5. The CDR3 covers 14 residues. The CDR3 here is CASRPTGDSYEQYF. The CDR3 bases are TGCGCCAGCAGACCGACAGGGGATTCCTACGAGCAGTACTTC.

The chain links TRBV5-1 to TRBJ2-1, with 11 bases lining up with TRBD1. This CDR3 is 13 amino acids long. V was pared by 5 bases and J by 8 bases, with 3 bases of the junction left unmatched. CDR1 SGHRS and CDR2 YFSETQ come from the germline V gene. In DNA, the CDR3 is TGCGCCAGCAGGGGACAGGGGGTCCATGAGCAGTTCTTC. It specifies CASRGQGVHEQFF.

Worth noting for this clonotype: The conserved closing phenylalanine or tryptophan is absent in this CDR3, likely reflecting a read error. The chain couples TRBV11-1 to TRBJ1-1; D ambiguous. Trimming left V 10 bases short and J 4 bases short, with 16 bases between. The CDR3 has 13 amino acids. Germline V lookup: CDR1 SGHAT, CDR2 FQDESV (reference sequence). The CDR3 DNA sequence: TGTGCCACCTCAGAGGATCCTCTCACTGAAGCTTTCCTT. This translates into CATSEDPLTEAFL.

The V and J genes are TRBV6-1 and TRBJ2-7, with a possible D match to TRBD2 (5 bases). This CDR3 comprises 14 residues. Germline CDR1 MNHNS, CDR2 SASEGT. V lost 7 bases and J 3 bases, leaving 16 bases between the germline ends. This CDR3 reads CASTPSGWVYEQYF. The CDR3 DNA is TGTGCCAGCACCCCTTCGGGGTGGGTCTACGAGCAGTACTTC.

The CDR3: CASSIGQSDGYTF. In DNA form, the CDR3 reads TGTGCCAGTAGTATTGGCCAGAGCGATGGCTACACCTTC. This chain links TRBV19 with TRBJ1-2; no definite D call. Per germline, CDR1 LNHDA and CDR2 SQIVND (reference sequence). The CDR3 totals 13 residues. Trimming took off 3 bases at V and 6 bases at J, with 11 bases between the two ends.